The rows below give T cell receptor beta chains drawn from one sample of a study of cytomegalovirus exposure and HLA in healthy donors. Profiling relied on immunoSEQ multiplex PCR, and the TCRdb table lists in-frame clones only, not all of them. In the table there are about 98,000 clones, roughly 87% of which are singletons. The sequencing sample was made of PBMCs. These TCRs come from a woman in her 30s in good health and CMV-seronegative. The CDR3 runs from the conserved cysteine through the conserved F or W. Fields, in order: V gene, D gene, clone size, J gene, CDR3 DNA, CDR3 protein. A D gene is named only where the DNA matches it firmly. Expanded clones are given a class, and other clones once, few, many or no size at all.

TRBV27	TRBD2	NA	TRBJ2-1	TGTGCCAGCACCCTGAATTGGTATATGGGACTAGCGGGAGATGAGCAGTTCTTC	CASTLNWYMGLAGDEQFF
TRBV5-4	TRBD2	NA	TRBJ2-3	TGTGCCAGCAGCTTGACTAGCGGGAGCACAGATACGCAGTATTTT	CASSLTSGSTDTQYF
TRBV10-3	TRBD2	NA	TRBJ2-7	TGTGCCATCAGTGGCGATTCGGGCCGGGACTATACCTACGAGCAGTACTTC	CAISGDSGRDYTYEQYF
TRBV5-1	TRBD2	NA	TRBJ2-1	TGCGCCAGCAGCTTTAGGACTAGCGGGGGATACGAGCAGTTCTTC	CASSFRTSGGYEQFF
TRBV5-1	TRBD1	NA	TRBJ2-2	TGCGCCAGCAGCTTTGACTCTTCGGGACAGGGAACCGGGGAGCTGTTTTTT	CASSFDSSGQGTGELFF
TRBV5-6	TRBD2	NA	TRBJ2-7	TGTGCCAGCAGCCATTCGACTAGCGATGAACGTCGGTACTTC	CASSHSTSDERRYF
TRBV13	TRBD1	NA	TRBJ1-1	TGTGCCAGCAGCTTCGAGACAGGGAGGACCGAAGCTTTCTTT	CASSFETGRTEAFF
TRBV7-8	NA	NA	TRBJ2-7	TGTGCCAGCACCCGGGGGGGGACAGCCTACGAGCAGTACTTC	CASTRGGTAYEQYF
TRBV18	TRBD1	NA	TRBJ2-3	TGTGCCAGCTCACCAACGACAGGGAGAGATACGCAGTATTTT	CASSPTTGRDTQYF
TRBV29-1	TRBD2	NA	TRBJ2-1	TGCAGCTCCTCCGGGACTAGCGGTAACAATGAGCAGTTCTTC	CSSSGTSGNNEQFF
TRBV6-5	NA	NA	TRBJ2-3	TGTGCCAGCAGTCGTGGGGGTGCAGGGGCAGATACGCAGTATTTT	CASSRGGAGADTQYF
TRBV7-2	TRBD2	NA	TRBJ2-5	TGTGCCAGCAGCTTAGCCGGGAGGGCTGAGACCCAGTACTTC	CASSLAGRAETQYF
TRBV9	NA	NA	TRBJ1-4	TGTGCCAGCAGCGCCCAGGGGTGGAATGAAAAACTGTTTTTT	CASSAQGWNEKLFF
TRBV7-9	NA	NA	TRBJ2-5	TGTGCCAGCAGCTCAAATCCGTCTAGAGAAGAGACCCAGTACTTC	CASSSNPSREETQYF
TRBV5-1	NA	NA	TRBJ2-2	TGCGCCAGCAGCTTGGCCGTGGGAGGAGCAACCGGGGAGCTGTTTTTT	CASSLAVGGATGELFF
TRBV5-4	NA	once	TRBJ1-2	TGTGCCAGCAGCTTTCGAGGGCAGAGCTATGGCTACACCTTC	CASSFRGQSYGYTF